Following are 16 T cell receptor beta chains from one sample sequenced in a study of cytomegalovirus exposure and HLA in healthy donors. The PCR ran on 60 Vbeta and 13 Jbeta primers. Profiled with immunoSEQ multiplex PCR; TCRdb holds only in-frame clones, not every one. The table lists about 110,000 clones, 79% of them singletons. Specimen: PBMCs. The receptors derive from a woman aged 40 to 50 in good health and CMV-seronegative.

The CDR3, as DNA: TGTGCCAGCAGCTTTAGGTTAGCGGGGGCCGCCACAGATACGCAGTATTTT. Residues: CASSFRLAGAATDTQYF. The chain links TRBV7-2 to TRBJ2-3; 9 bases are shared with TRBD2. The CDR3 has 17 amino acids. The germline CDR1 and CDR2 sequences are SGHTA and FQGNSA. V shed 3 bases, J shed 2 bases, and the junction held 9 bases outside the gene matches.

The chain couples TRBV11-2 to TRBJ2-3, with D perhaps matching TRBD1 (5 bases). Looked up from germline, CDR1 is SGHAT and CDR2 is FQNNGV. V was shortened by 4 bases and J by 4 bases, with 12 bases between the two germline ends. The CDR3 runs to 14 residues. As DNA, the CDR3 is TGTGCCAGCAGCTCCAGTGGGGCGTCAGATACGCAGTATTTT. Amino acids: CASSSSGASDTQYF.

The V call is TRBV7-9, the J call TRBJ2-3; 8 nucleotides line up with TRBD2. This CDR3 spans 15 amino acids. Germline V gene lookup returns CDR1 SEHNR and CDR2 FQNEAQ (reference sequence). After removal of 2 bases from V and 1 base from J, the junction contained 2 bases not matched to a gene. The CDR3 protein is CASSLWGLGTDTQYF. The CDR3 nucleotides are TGTGCCAGCAGCTTATGGGGACTAGGCACAGATACGCAGTATTTT.

As DNA, the CDR3 is TGTGCCAGCAGCACCGGACAGCTGAACACTGAAGCTTTCTTT. It encodes CASSTGQLNTEAFF. The rearrangement links TRBV7-9 to TRBJ1-1; D perhaps matches TRBD1 (6 bases). The CDR3 loop spans 14 amino acids. From germline, CDR1 is SEHNR and CDR2 FQNEAQ (reference sequence). Deletions cut 5 bases from V and 0 bases from J, with 10 bases between. Full variable domain (missing parts from reference TRBV7-9 and TRBJ1-1): DTGVSQNPRHKITKRGQNVTFRCDPISEHNRLYWYRQTLGQGPEFLTYFQNEAQLEKSRLLSDRFSAERPKGSFSTLEIQRTEQGDSAMYLCASSTGQLNTEAFFGQGTRLTVV.

The V and J genes are TRBV10-2 and TRBJ1-2; unclear D gene. Germline V gene lookup returns CDR1 WSHSY and CDR2 SAAADI. Trimming took 3 bases from V and 7 from J, leaving 9 bases between them. CDR3 size: 12 residues. This CDR3 reads CASSDGSGGYTF. CDR3 sequence (DNA): TGCGCCAGCAGTGATGGTTCAGGTGGCTACACCTTC.

This chain links TRBV6-1 with TRBJ1-4; 7 positions match TRBD1. In germline, CDR1 is MNHNS, CDR2 SASEGT. CDR3 length equals 14 residues. With 4 bases clipped from V and 4 bases from J, the junction kept 3 bases outside the gene matches. The CDR3 region is CASSAGGYNEKLFF. In nucleotides, the CDR3 is TGTGCCAGCAGTGCAGGGGGATATAATGAAAAACTGTTTTTT.

The chain carries TRBV13 and TRBJ2-5, with TRBD2 matching 8 bases. V dropped 5 bases and J dropped 4; count of bases not matched to a gene: 9. Germline-derived CDR1 and CDR2 are PRHDT and FYEKMQ (reference sequence). CDR3 size: 15 residues. The CDR3 spells CASSPAGEPGETQYF. The CDR3 nucleotides are TGTGCCAGCAGCCCAGCGGGGGAGCCGGGAGAGACCCAGTACTTC.

This clone appeared a few times. The chain is built from TRBV5-6 and TRBJ2-7; weak D call: TRBD1 (5 bases). The CDR3 is 14 amino acids. Per the germline V gene, CDR1 is SGHDT and CDR2 is YYEEEE. Trimming shortened V by 2 bases and J by 5 bases, and 14 bases separated the two germline ends. The CDR3, as DNA: TGTGCCAGCAGCTTAGGGGTAGTTCCCCACGAGCAGTACTTC. This encodes CASSLGVVPHEQYF.

The gene calls are TRBV19 and TRBJ1-6; 9 bases fit TRBD1. This CDR3 has 14 amino acids. Germline V gene data show CDR1 as LNHDA and CDR2 as SQIVND (reference sequence). The junction had 7 bases not matched to a gene; V was cut back by 6 bases and J by 10 bases. The CDR3 region is CASSSGTGQSPLHF. The CDR3 nucleotides are TGTGCCAGTAGCTCCGGGACAGGGCAATCACCCCTCCACTTT.

The V gene is TRBV5-1, the J gene TRBJ2-7, with D tentatively TRBD2 (6 bases). Germline values: CDR1 SGHRS, CDR2 YFSETQ. V lost 0 bases and J 5 bases, leaving 15 bases between the germline ends. The CDR3 is 15 amino acids. CDR3 coding DNA: TGCGCCAGCAGCTTGGGGGGGGACCCCGGGGACGAGCAGTACTTC. Its translation is CASSLGGDPGDEQYF.

This chain joins TRBV15 and TRBJ1-1; D remains unclear. V was pared by 0 bases and J by 0 bases, with 8 bases between. The germline gives CDR1 LNHNV, CDR2 YYDKDF (reference sequence). CDR3 size: 15 residues. The CDR3 bases are TGTGCCACCAGCAGAGATGGGGAGATGAACACTGAAGCTTTCTTT. Translated: CATSRDGEMNTEAFF.

This clone was detected only once. V usage is TRBV29-1 and J usage is TRBJ1-2; no definite D call. Trimming pared 2 bases from V and 4 bases from J, leaving 11 bases between. CDR3 length equals 13 residues. Germline assignment: CDR1 SQVTM and CDR2 ANQGSEA. The CDR3 region is CSVEIGELYGYTF. The CDR3 nucleotides read TGCAGCGTTGAAATAGGAGAACTCTATGGCTACACCTTC.

The gene calls are TRBV10-2 and TRBJ2-1, with a possible D match to TRBD2 (5 bases). CDR1 and CDR2 from the germline V gene are WSHSY and SAAADI. Trimming took off 7 bases at V and 3 bases at J, with 16 bases between the two ends. The CDR3 runs 15 residues. The CDR3 nucleotides are TGCGCCAGCAATCCCCTCCTCGGGGACTACAATGAGCAGTTCTTC. This sequence encodes CASNPLLGDYNEQFF.

The chain carries TRBV28 and TRBJ2-2; perhaps TRBD2 as D (6 bases). The germline V gene has CDR1 MDHEN and CDR2 SYDVKM. V dropped 4 bases and J dropped 3 bases, with 9 bases sitting between them. The CDR3 loop spans 14 amino acids. CDR3 sequence (DNA): TGTGCCAGCAGTTCGGAGGGGTACACCGGGGAGCTGTTTTTT. This translates into CASSSEGYTGELFF.

V and J are TRBV23-1 and TRBJ1-6; D is unclear. TRBV23-1 is an open reading frame whose function is uncertain. The V end lost 7 bases, the J end lost 5 bases, and 6 bases lay between the germline ends. The CDR3 has 12 residues. DNA for the CDR3: TGCGCCAGCACTCCAGATAATTCACCCCTCCACTTT. Residues: CASTPDNSPLHF.

The CDR3 loop reads CASSLTGGPYQPQHF. In DNA, the CDR3 is TGTGCCAGCAGTTTAACAGGGGGCCCGTATCAGCCCCAGCATTTT. The V and J genes are TRBV27 and TRBJ1-5, with 9 bases fitting TRBD1. The CDR3 contains 15 residues. In germline, CDR1 is MNHEY, CDR2 SMNVEV (reference sequence). With 2 bases clipped from V and 5 bases from J, the junction kept 4 bases outside the gene matches.